This paragraph reports one TCR beta chain. This sample was included in a study of blood T cell repertoires in COVID-19. Study-level information: The United States, Italy and Spain supplied acute and convalescent COVID-19 samples. PBMCs, B-cell-depleted T cells, or T cells provided the cDNA or gDNA that made up the material.

Per the study methods: The assay estimated nucleated cells by amplifying reference gene primers. The assay was immunoSEQ multiplex PCR, and TCRdb's table has in-frame clones only and misses some. That table supplies the V and J calls and clone size; D and trimming were determined from the DNA. The sample lists nearly 110,000 clones; approximately 80% were seen once. CDR1 SGHVS and CDR2 FQNEAQ come from the germline V gene. The CDR3 runs 14 residues. V was pared by 2 bases and J by 0 bases, with 7 bases between. The chain employs TRBV7-8 and TRBJ1-1, with no clear D. This clonotype originated in a man in his 70s with acute or convalescent COVID-19. Material: peripheral blood. CDR3 in amino acids: CASSLSEVNTEAFF. The CDR3 nucleotides are TGTGCCAGCAGCTTATCGGAGGTGAACACTGAAGCTTTCTTT.